This T cell receptor (beta chain) was identified in a study of T-cell reconstitution after alpha-beta-depleted transplantation in children. This clonotype was observed once. Its antigen is currently unknown. It was with unique molecular identifiers that the TCRbeta library was prepared. One entry per CDR3 protein, called by TCRdb with MiXCR from the PCR reads. The sample includes 250,000 to 300,000 distinct CDR3 sequences, nearly 8% of them seen just once. Study-wide findings and caveats: Fresh T-cell production supplied most of the T-cell counts and diversity seen one year after transplant.

The germline CDR1 and CDR2 sequences are KGHSH and LQKENI. Trimming took off 1 base at V and 3 bases at J, with 13 bases between the two ends. The CDR3 spans 15 residues. The receptor was derived from a female patient aged 2-9 years who had a stem cell transplant for Fanconi anemia, so the T cells may come from the graft donor. The chain recombines TRBV18 with TRBJ2-7; D is possibly TRBD1 or TRBD2 (6 bases each). The sequenced sample was peripheral blood, obtained 360 days after TCRalphabeta/CD19-depleted stem cell transplant. CDR3 nucleotides: TGTGCCAGCTCACCACTTAGGGGGACTCGCTACGAGCAGTACGTC. It yields the protein CASSPLRGTRYEQYV.